Detailed here is one TCR beta chain. The target of this receptor is not known. No much larger clone exists at a distance of one base, and base qualities are not known. The cohort consisted of hundreds of healthy bone marrow donors. At the time of sampling, all cohort members were nominally healthy, though unrecorded immune exposures were likely present. The donor was CMV seropositive and was included in the group of some 290 seropositive cohort members. A peripheral blood sample was collected from each donor, and TCR beta sequencing was performed on peripheral blood mononuclear cells. The Qiagen DNeasy Blood Extraction Kit was used to extract genomic DNA from the blood cell samples. Germline trimming amounts to 5 bases on V and 7 bases on J, with 11 as the count of junction bases outside the gene matches. Reading from cysteine to phenylalanine, the CDR3 counts 15 amino acids. CDR3 DNA is the only sequence kept; it has 45 bases, read in frame from the first base. Sequences MGHRA (CDR1) and YSYEKL (CDR2) are obtained from the germline V gene.

This sample was included in a study of cytomegalovirus exposure and HLA in healthy donors (dated by TCRdb to about 2017). About the full investigation: An earlier analysis of approximately 550 of the donors reported 250 to 350 Gb of sequence data and 117 million unique TCR beta sequences from around 200 million T cells. About 330 gigabases of sequencing data and tens of millions of unique TCR sequences made up an early release that covered approximately 620 HLA-typed donors. Of the roughly 410 genotyped donors, more than 75% were placed in the genetic ancestry cluster associated with self-reported Caucasian donors. The study aimed to test whether cataloging public T cell receptors could reveal signatures of past pathogen exposure. The study profiled the T cell repertoires of hundreds of subjects by immunosequencing and related them to cytomegalovirus serostatus. Besides the first cohort of roughly 700 subjects, a separate validation cohort made up of 90 to 150 different subjects was used. To predict cytomegalovirus infection status, the study brought together high-throughput TCR immunosequencing, statistical association of individual TCRs with disease status, and machine learning. A later analysis re-analyzed previously published TCR beta repertoires from 600 to 850 donors and added high-resolution HLA genotyping to study TCR occurrence patterns. In the later analysis, no new phenotypic data were used to find candidate immune exposures; instead, reliance was placed on TCR beta sequences and their occurrence across donors. In an earlier analysis of roughly 540 of the donors, high-throughput TCR beta sequencing was used to judge whether each TCR beta V gene segment behaved as functional or pseudogenic. Donor age, sex, ethnicity and CMV serostatus were compiled alongside the repertoire data. A later genetic analysis used genome-wide SNP genotypes for about 55% of the 666 donors, treating that subset as a discovery cohort. All discovery cohort repertoires had been generated using a single sequencing platform. HLA typing covered class I and class II loci at four-digit resolution. Typing coverage differed by locus: A, B, C, DRB1 and DQB1 were typed in roughly 620-630 donors, DQA1 in approximately 520, DPA1 in approximately 610, and DPB1 in 400 to 490. Because of strong linkage in the cohort, roughly five DR-DQ haplotypes were treated as single units for association and clustering. On average, 235,054 unique TCR beta nucleotide sequences were sequenced per donor among more than 350 genotyped donors of the cohort, with around 19% of those sequences being non-productive.

Summary of the overall study and its limitations: The presence/absence analyses assumed that sequencing depth was roughly uniform across donors, and that assumption may not be true. Correlated functional status among segregating V segments might reflect linkage disequilibrium, but an unknown experimental factor could not be ruled out. A later analysis found that HLA-associated TCR beta chains were more clonally expanded and had lower generation probabilities than equally common non-associated chains. The 87-base-pair reads could not distinguish some IMGT-functional V segments, including TRBV6-2 and TRBV6-3, so those segments were excluded. A further reported finding was that TCR beta sequences accurately predicted the HLA-A and HLA-B alleles for most subjects in the first cohort. According to the authors, the approach could potentially be generalized to other disease states and immunological phenotypes. A group of highly shared sequence variants was considered likely to be a technical artifact of the sequencing pipeline. A later analysis associated 17,000 or so TCR beta sequences with specific HLA alleles at a false discovery rate of 0.05. In the study, roughly 160 TCR beta chains were listed as associated with cytomegalovirus. Immune exposure information for the cohort was limited to CMV serostatus. According to a later genetic analysis, donors in an Asian-associated ancestry cluster had fewer N-insertions in productive TCRs than the approximately 650-donor mean. Because HLA typing was missing for some donors at each locus, association tests included only the typed subset. In a later analysis, TCR association rates were found to vary across HLA loci, with the most associated TCRs seen for DRB1 alleles and the fewest for HLA-C alleles. Because counts were too low, about 15 rarely observed V segments, including chromosome 9 orphons, were left out of the earlier analysis of about 620 of the donors. The classifier was reported to diagnose cytomegalovirus status with high specificity and sensitivity in both the original and validation cohorts. A later analysis reported that several top co-occurrence clusters appeared linked to parvovirus B19, influenza, CMV and Epstein-Barr virus. Only TCR beta chains were sequenced in this cohort, and the absence of alpha or paired-chain data limited detectable features. In an earlier analysis of some 500 of the donors, most TCR beta V segments were observed in productive rearrangements about 87% or about 30% of the time, broadly matching IMGT annotations. Three of the identified cytomegalovirus-associated TCR beta chains were confirmed in vitro to be specific for cytomegalovirus antigens. While some public TCRs were present in many individuals, most TCR sequences turned up only very rarely across donors. According to a later analysis, most CMV-associated TCR beta chains appeared to be HLA-restricted, and the HLA associations seemed to be driven largely by CMV exposure. A later genetic analysis associated a missense DCLRE1C variant with V-gene and J-gene trimming of TCR beta chains, and an independent cohort replicated the association. Assigning TCR associations to individual alleles was difficult when HLA alleles, especially DR and DQ, strongly co-occurred.

Libraries were prepared through the immunoSEQ multiplex PCR assay. A mixture of 60 forward primers for TCR Vbeta segments and 13 reverse primers for TCR Jbeta segments was used in the multiplex PCR. The CDR3 region of rearranged TCR beta genes was amplified from genomic DNA by a multiplex PCR assay. On the Illumina HiSeq System, the amplified TCR beta libraries were sequenced as 87-base-pair reads. The authors' pipeline ran thus. In a later analysis, approximately 74 million unique TCR beta chains were counted across the roughly 670 repertoires, and about 10 million of these chains were shared by at least two donors. Raw reads were error-corrected and collapsed into unique sequences by a nearest-neighbor algorithm in which closely related sequences were merged to remove PCR and sequencing errors. Alignment of CDR3 sequences to IMGT reference sequences was used to assign V, D and J gene segments. For a sequence to be retained, a match of at least six nucleotides was required to both a V gene segment and a J gene segment. Rearrangements were classified as productive when the CDR3 lacked stop codons and remained in frame with V and J, and all other rearrangements were classified as non-productive. Following IMGT convention, CDR3 was defined as the stretch from the second conserved V-encoded cysteine up to the conserved J-encoded phenylalanine. The earlier analysis of 587 of the donors excluded any sequence lacking an unambiguous match to a single V gene segment. In an earlier analysis of around 600 of the donors, V segments were called functional above 56.7% productive rearrangements and were called segregating when the between-donor standard deviation exceeded 5%. A statistical classification framework was built to diagnose cytomegalovirus status from the catalog of TCR beta chain sequences. V and J gene assignment, in a later analysis, came from comparing TCR nucleotide sequences with IMGT/GENE-DB human TR gene sequences. A later analysis assigned CDR3 sequences and most-parsimonious VDJ recombination scenarios with the TCRdist pipeline. A later analysis defined each TCR beta chain by its CDR3 amino acid sequence plus V-gene family, and excluded reads lacking a unique V-gene family. To address suspected cross-contamination and a sequencing artifact, a later analysis removed approximately 590 highly shared, low-generation-probability nucleotide sequences. For each public chain, a later analysis derived a clonal expansion index from normalized ranks of inferred template counts within each repertoire. In a later analysis, generation probabilities were computed with a VDJ recombination model fitted to out-of-frame rearrangements, and the resulting probabilities were checked against IGoR. Hypergeometric tests were used in a later analysis to score TCR-TCR, TCR-HLA and TCR-CMV co-occurrence, with a repertoire-size bias correction applied to the TCR pairs. False discovery rates were estimated in a later analysis by permuting HLA or CMV assignments 20 times. A later analysis grouped co-occurring TCRs with DBSCAN, adding TCRdist sequence similarity when clustering within HLA-allele-positive subsets. Repertoires with fewer than 30,000 or more than 120,000 public chains, plus five repertoires with anomalous nucleotide sharing, were excluded from co-occurrence clustering. Sourced from immuneACCESS, this table was stored by TCRdb with only in-frame sequences that have V and J called. A share of the clones is absent; for the studies checked, an unresolved V gene accounts for under half, and the remainder has no known explanation. The DNA was the basis for D and trimming; V, J and clone size are from that table. The sample table records 95,000 to 110,000 clones; about 74% of these occur just once. The ten largest make up 12% to 15% of the sample.

The chain is encoded by TRBV4-1 joined to TRBJ2-1, with 7 bases aligning to TRBD2. The specimen sequenced was PBMCs. This receptor was identified in a woman aged 35 to 49 in good health and CMV-seropositive. The bases read TGCGCCAGCAGCTACCCAGCGGGGACGGGGAATGAGCAGTTCTTC. The translation is CASSYPAGTGNEQFF.